The next 8 T cell receptor beta chains were all read from a single sample in a study of blood T cell repertoires in COVID-19. Assay used: immunoSEQ multiplex PCR; TCRdb lists only in-frame clones, some missing. The table has 150,000 to 250,000 clones, just under 85% seen once. The sample consisted of peripheral blood. The receptor source for this set is a human donor with acute or convalescent COVID-19. The donor label of this sample is uncertain.

CDR3 in amino acids: CASSLGYGGPEAFF. CDR3 nucleotide sequence: TGTGCCAGCAGCTTAGGATATGGTGGGCCTGAAGCTTTCTTT. This chain joins TRBV11-3 and TRBJ1-1, with D uncertain. Per germline, CDR1 SGHNT and CDR2 YENEEA. This CDR3 contains 14 residues. V was shortened by 1 base and J by 6 bases, with 12 bases between the two germline ends.

V usage is TRBV7-9 and J usage is TRBJ2-3; D is ambiguous. CDR3 length equals 13 residues. Trimming took off 1 base at V and 4 bases at J, with 6 bases between the two ends. In germline, CDR1 is SEHNR, CDR2 FQNEAQ (reference sequence). CDR3 amino acids: CASSLGGADTQYF. The CDR3 nucleotides read TGTGCCAGCAGCTTAGGAGGAGCAGATACGCAGTATTTT.

The chain joins TRBV29-1 to TRBJ2-3; a possible D gene is TRBD2 (6 bases). The CDR3 extends over 11 amino acids. Germline V gene lookup returns CDR1 SQVTM and CDR2 ANQGSEA. V was shortened by 5 bases and J by 7 bases, with 10 bases between the two germline ends. The CDR3 region has the DNA TGCAGCGTTCTCACTAGCAATACGCAGTATTTT. It codes for CSVLTSNTQYF.

The V call is TRBV29-1, the J call TRBJ2-7, with TRBD1 matching 12 bases. CDR1 and CDR2 (germline): SQVTM, ANQGSEA. V shed 1 base and J 4 bases; nucleotides not matched to a gene: 5. The CDR3 extends over 15 amino acids. This chain's CDR3 is CSVEALGQGAYEQYF. CDR3 DNA: TGCAGCGTTGAAGCCTTGGGACAGGGGGCGTACGAGCAGTACTTC.

This clone has just one count. The chain joins TRBV2 to TRBJ1-3; the match to TRBD1 covers 7 bases. CDR3 length equals 15 residues. The trim removed 5 bases at V and 4 bases at J, leaving 8 bases unmatched. The germline CDR1 and CDR2 sequences are SNHLY and FYNNEI. CDR3 DNA: TGTGCCAGCAGTACCACAGGGGTTTCGGGAAACACCATATATTTT. Translating gives CASSTTGVSGNTIYF.

The gene calls are TRBV6-1 and TRBJ1-6, with D perhaps matching TRBD1 (6 bases). CDR1 is MNHNS and CDR2 is SASEGT in the germline V gene. This CDR3 comprises 19 residues. V lost 0 bases and J 6 bases, leaving 21 bases between the germline ends. CDR3 in amino acids: CASSEALEGQIGLNSPLHF. DNA for the CDR3: TGTGCCAGCAGTGAAGCGCTCGAAGGACAGATCGGCCTTAATTCACCCCTCCACTTT.

The chain couples TRBV6-1 to TRBJ2-7; TRBD1 aligns across 10 bases. CDR1 MNHNS and CDR2 SASEGT come from the germline V gene. The trim removed 2 bases at V and 3 bases at J, leaving 10 bases unmatched. This CDR3 is built from 17 residues. CDR3 bases: TGTGCCAGCAGTGAACATCTCACTAGGACAGGGGGCTACGAGCAGTACTTC. Protein: CASSEHLTRTGGYEQYF.

The chain employs TRBV7-9 and TRBJ1-4; 8 bases are shared with TRBD1. In germline, CDR1 is SEHNR, CDR2 FQNEAQ (reference sequence). The CDR3 runs 15 residues. Trimming cost V 2 bases and J 7 bases; bases outside gene matches: 6. CDR3 sequence reads: CASSLFGDRSEKLFF. The CDR3 DNA reads TGTGCCAGCAGCTTATTCGGGGACAGGAGTGAAAAACTGTTTTTT.